The 12 T cell receptor beta chains below were found in one sample sequenced in a study of T cells after yellow fever vaccination. TCRdb ran MiXCR on the 5' RACE reads and lists one entry per CDR3 protein. This sample carries 250,000 or so distinct CDR3 sequences, less than 8.5% of them seen once, and the ten largest clones take roughly 0.9%. The sequencing used CD4+ T cells sorted from PBMCs, collected 15 days after the yellow fever booster vaccination. These receptors all come from a man under 40 who received the YFV17D yellow fever vaccine.

This clonotype was seen a handful of times. The CDR3 sequence: CASSLLPRGETQYF. The CDR3 coding sequence is TGTGCCAGCAGCTTGTTACCTAGAGGAGAGACCCAGTACTTC. The chain employs TRBV5-6 and TRBJ2-5; D is uncertain. The CDR3 runs 14 residues. Germline V gives CDR1 SGHDT, CDR2 YYEEEE. V gave up 1 base and J gave up 4 bases, with 11 bases separating them.

The sample holds a few counts of this clonotype. The rearrangement links TRBV3-1 to TRBJ1-6, with D unclear. The V gene lost 6 bases and the J gene lost 9 bases, with 9 bases spanning the gap. CDR1 is LGHDT and CDR2 is YNNKEL in the germline V gene (reference sequence). The CDR3 is 12 residues long. The CDR3 protein is CASRASGSPLHF. In nucleotides, the CDR3 is TGTGCCAGCAGAGCCAGTGGTTCACCCCTCCACTTT.

The chain joins TRBV9 to TRBJ2-5; D ambiguous. This CDR3 region has 14 residues. Germline-derived CDR1 and CDR2 are SGDLS and YYNGEE. With 0 bases removed from V and 2 bases from J, the gap between germline ends came to 8 bases. DNA of the CDR3: TGTGCCAGCAGCGTAGGAGGTGGGCAAGAGACCCAGTACTTC. The encoded protein is CASSVGGGQETQYF.

In this sample, this clonotype turned up a few times. V usage is TRBV11-2 and J usage is TRBJ2-4; a possible D gene is TRBD2 (6 bases). V lost 10 bases to trimming and J lost 6 bases, with 28 bases between them. This CDR3 region has 17 residues. CDR1 and CDR2 (germline): SGHAT, FQNNGV. In DNA form, the CDR3 reads TGTGCCACCGTCAAATCCCGGGGGAACAACGGTTTAAACATTCAGTACTTC. Translated, it gives CATVKSRGNNGLNIQYF.

This clonotype was found a few times. V usage is TRBV27 and J usage is TRBJ2-7; D unclear. Looked up from germline, CDR1 is MNHEY and CDR2 is SMNVEV (reference sequence). The V and J ends lost 2 bases and 5 bases respectively, with 13 bases between them. This CDR3 has 14 amino acids. The CDR3 is CASSLGRGFHEQYF. The DNA of the CDR3 is TGTGCCAGCAGTTTAGGTCGAGGCTTCCACGAGCAGTACTTC.

The chain is built from TRBV7-2 and TRBJ2-2; 11 positions agree with TRBD2. Germline CDR1 SGHTA, CDR2 FQGNSA. The CDR3 extends over 16 amino acids. Losses at the gene ends were 5 bases for V and 3 bases for J; bases not matched to a gene: 5. CDR3 sequence (DNA): TGTGCCAGCAGCCCAACTAGCGGGAGATACACCGGGGAGCTGTTTTTT. This codes for CASSPTSGRYTGELFF.

This clonotype was detected only a few times. The rearrangement uses TRBV25-1 and TRBJ2-1; perhaps TRBD1 as D (7 bases). The CDR3 sequence is 13 residues long. Germline V gene data show CDR1 as MGHDK and CDR2 as SYGVNS. The V and J ends lost 6 bases and 7 bases respectively, with 13 bases between them. The chain's CDR3 is CASREGTVNEQFF. Written as DNA, the CDR3 is TGTGCCAGCAGGGAGGGGACAGTAAATGAGCAGTTCTTC. Looking up the rest from reference TRBV25-1 and TRBJ2-1 gives the full variable domain: EADIYQTPRYLVIGTGKKITLECSQTMGHDKMYWYQQDPGMELHLIHYSYGVNSTEKGDLSSESTVSRIRTEHFPLTLESARPSHTSQYLCASREGTVNEQFFGPGTRLTVL.

The sample holds many counts of this clonotype. The chain links TRBV15 to TRBJ2-7, with 10 bases that match TRBD1. The V segment lost 5 bases and the J segment 4 bases; nucleotides outside the gene matches: 5. The germline CDR1 and CDR2 sequences are LNHNV and YYDKDF (reference sequence). This CDR3 comprises 14 residues. The CDR3 region is CATSGRDRGYEQYF. In DNA form, the CDR3 reads TGTGCCACCAGCGGGCGGGACAGGGGTTACGAGCAGTACTTC.

The gene calls are TRBV19 and TRBJ2-1; no clear D. Trimming took 3 bases from V and 2 from J, leaving 5 bases between them. This CDR3 region has 13 residues. Germline CDR1 is LNHDA and CDR2 is SQIVND (reference sequence). CDR3 loop: CASSMVAYNEQFF. CDR3 nucleotides: TGTGCCAGTAGTATGGTAGCCTACAATGAGCAGTTCTTC.

This clonotype was found a few times. The chain is built from TRBV19 and TRBJ2-7; 10 bases align to TRBD2. Germline CDR1 and CDR2: LNHDA and SQIVND (reference sequence). The CDR3 is made up of 15 amino acids. Trimming removed 6 bases from V and 4 bases from J; junction bases left unmatched: 9. The chain's CDR3 is CASSLGSSGGYEQYF. The CDR3 DNA is TGTGCCAGTAGCCTGGGGTCTAGCGGGGGATACGAGCAGTACTTC.

This clonotype was observed a few times. V usage is TRBV20-1 and J usage is TRBJ2-5, with 9 bases fitting TRBD1. The J segment lost 0 bases and the V segment lost 4 bases, leaving 9 bases of the junction unmatched. CDR1 is DFQATT, CDR2 SNEGSKA, per germline (reference sequence). There are 16 residues in the CDR3. The CDR3 sequence: CSATITGGKYQETQYF. In nucleotides, the CDR3 is TGCAGTGCTACTATAACAGGGGGCAAGTACCAAGAGACCCAGTACTTC.

The chain joins TRBV7-2 to TRBJ2-1, with 12 bases fitting TRBD2. In germline, CDR1 is SGHTA, CDR2 FQGNSA. Losses at the gene ends were 5 bases for V and 4 bases for J; bases not matched to a gene: 3. This CDR3 is 15 amino acids long. CDR3 coding DNA: TGTGCCAGCAGCACTAGCGGGAGGAAATACAATGAGCAGTTCTTC. It codes for CASSTSGRKYNEQFF.